Listed below are T cell receptor beta chains from one sample, sequenced in a study of beta chain features in type 1 diabetes. Repertoires were generated with immunoSEQ multiplex PCR, while TCRdb's copy carries only in-frame clones and drops some. The sample lists some 150,000 clones; 9% to 9.5% were seen once. Sequences were obtained from central memory CD4+ T cells from blood. The source of these receptors is a man aged 18 to 29 in good health. The CDR3 runs from the conserved cysteine through the conserved F or W. D genes are given only for firm matches. Only some rows state a clone size, as once, few, many or a class for expanded clones.

CDR3 | DNA | J | D | size | V
CASSDQGTVGSPLHF | TGTGCCAGCAGTGATCAGGGGACCGTTGGTTCACCCCTCCACTTT | TRBJ1-6 | . | few | TRBV2
CASRARSSYEQYF | TGTGCCAGCAGGGCGAGGAGCTCCTACGAGCAGTACTTC | TRBJ2-7 | . | few | TRBV28
CAWSVFSGGAPDTQYF | TGTGCCTGGAGTGTATTTAGCGGGGGGGCACCAGATACGCAGTATTTT | TRBJ2-3 | TRBD2 | . | TRBV30
CASSGPTPGGSYGYTF | TGTGCCAGCAGTGGGCCCACTCCGGGGGGAAGCTATGGCTACACCTTC | TRBJ1-2 | . | few | TRBV6-1
CSVAPGGRGGYTF | TGCAGCGTTGCCCCAGGGGGAAGGGGTGGCTACACCTTC | TRBJ1-2 | TRBD1 | few | TRBV29-1
CASSQRGGVGEQYF | TGTGCCAGCAGCCAACGCGGAGGGGTGGGGGAGCAGTACTTC | TRBJ2-7 | . | few | TRBV14
CASSQDFGLAGGQTDTQYF | TGCGCCAGCAGCCAAGATTTCGGTCTAGCGGGGGGGCAAACAGATACGCAGTATTTT | TRBJ2-3 | TRBD2 | few | TRBV4-3
CASSGLDSYQPQHF | TGTGCCAGCAGCGGCCTCGACAGTTATCAGCCCCAGCATTTT | TRBJ1-5 | . | . | TRBV7-9
CASSHGLAGGETQYF | TGTGCCAGCAGTCACGGACTAGCGGGGGGGGAGACCCAGTACTTC | TRBJ2-5 | TRBD2 | . | TRBV27
CASSLQGQGADTQYF | TGTGCCAGCAGTTTACAGGGACAGGGCGCAGATACGCAGTATTTT | TRBJ2-3 | TRBD1 | . | TRBV6-5
CASSLQPTNSPLHF | TGTGCCAGCAGCTTACAACCAACAAATTCACCCCTCCACTTT | TRBJ1-6 | . | . | TRBV11-2
CASSVDRIPNYEQYF | TGTGCCAGCAGCGTAGACAGGATTCCGAACTACGAGCAGTACTTC | TRBJ2-7 | . | . | TRBV2
CATSREQFTSGGADTQYF | TGTGCCACCAGCAGAGAGCAGTTTACTAGCGGGGGCGCAGATACGCAGTATTTT | TRBJ2-3 | TRBD2 | once | TRBV15
CASSPDRGRKDTQYF | TGTGCCAGCAGCCCCGACAGGGGGCGCAAAGATACGCAGTATTTT | TRBJ2-3 | TRBD1 | many | TRBV4-2
CASSFWDRVYTEAFF | TGTGCCAGCAGCTTCTGGGACAGGGTTTACACTGAAGCTTTCTTT | TRBJ1-1 | TRBD1 | . | TRBV7-2
CASSLTPGQRGVAKNIQYF | TGTGCCAGCAGCTTGACCCCAGGGCAGCGGGGGGTAGCCAAAAACATTCAGTACTTC | TRBJ2-4 | TRBD2 | few | TRBV7-2
CASSQVAGGGSYEQYF | TGTGCCAGCAGCCAAGTAGCGGGGGGTGGGTCCTACGAGCAGTACTTC | TRBJ2-7 | TRBD2 | . | TRBV4-2
CASQYGGGVNYGYTF | TGTGCCAGTCAATATGGGGGGGGCGTCAACTATGGCTACACCTTC | TRBJ1-2 | . | few | TRBV19
CASSSDRLLDGYTF | TGTGCCAGCAGCTCGGACAGGCTCCTTGATGGCTACACCTTC | TRBJ1-2 | TRBD1 | few | TRBV7-2
CASSESGGLYF | TGTGCCAGCAGCGAGAGCGGGGGATTGTACTTC | TRBJ2-7 | TRBD2 | few | TRBV6-6
CASSPPAAAWRTDTQYF | TGTGCCAGCAGCCCCCCCGCTGCGGCCTGGCGCACAGATACGCAGTATTTT | TRBJ2-3 | . | few | TRBV7-9
CASSLVERLSSYEQYF | TGTGCCAGCAGCTTGGTTGAACGACTAAGCTCCTACGAGCAGTACTTC | TRBJ2-7 | . | few | TRBV5-6
CASAREANEKLFF | TGTGCCAGCGCCCGGGAGGCTAATGAAAAACTGTTTTTT | TRBJ1-4 | . | . | TRBV7-9
CATTQPSGGAEETQYF | TGTGCCACCACCCAACCCAGCGGGGGGGCCGAAGAGACCCAGTACTTC | TRBJ2-5 | TRBD2 | few | TRBV6-6
CASSLRVFGQETQYF | TGTGCCAGCAGCCTCAGGGTCTTTGGGCAAGAGACCCAGTACTTC | TRBJ2-5 | . | . | TRBV5-6
CASSLDTYEQYF | TGTGCCAGCAGTTTGGACACTTACGAGCAGTACTTC | TRBJ2-7 | . | . | TRBV11-2
CARSNPGKYNSPLHF | TGTGCCCGCTCGAATCCAGGGAAATATAATTCACCCCTCCACTTT | TRBJ1-6 | . | once | TRBV7-2
CASSQVSAGHNEQFF | TGCGCCAGCAGCCAAGTATCAGCGGGACACAATGAGCAGTTCTTC | TRBJ2-1 | TRBD2 | . | TRBV5-4
CAISGYEGTEAFF | TGTGCCATCAGTGGCTATGAGGGCACTGAAGCTTTCTTT | TRBJ1-1 | . | . | TRBV10-3
CASSLAIEAFF | TGTGCCAGCAGCCTGGCAATCGAAGCTTTCTTT | TRBJ1-1 | . | few | TRBV7-2
CASRTIRTDTQYF | TGTGCCAGTAGGACAATTCGGACAGATACGCAGTATTTT | TRBJ2-3 | . | many | TRBV11-2
CASSGRVGNTIYF | TGTGCCAGCAGCGGCAGGGTTGGAAACACCATATATTTT | TRBJ1-3 | . | . | TRBV11-3